One and the same sample provided the 8 T cell receptor beta chains below, sequenced in a study of T cell responses to AZD1222 COVID-19 vaccine. Assay used: immunoSEQ multiplex PCR; TCRdb lists only in-frame clones, some missing. The sample holds some 81,000 clones, just over 90% seen once. The source was peripheral blood, collected 28 days after the second AZD1222 dose. The receptors were sampled from an adult who received the AZD1222 COVID-19 vaccine.

The chain is built from TRBV7-9 and TRBJ1-5, with a possible D match to TRBD1 (6 bases). The V and J ends lost 2 bases and 6 bases respectively, with 8 bases between them. The germline CDR1 and CDR2 sequences are SEHNR and FQNEAQ (reference sequence). The CDR3 is 13 amino acids. The CDR3 DNA reads as TGTGCCAGCAGCTTAAGGGGGGGTCAGCCCCAGCATTTT. Translated: CASSLRGGQPQHF.

V and J are TRBV11-2 and TRBJ2-1; 8 nucleotides align to TRBD1. Germline loops: CDR1 SGHAT, CDR2 FQNNGV. The CDR3 extends over 14 amino acids. J gave up 10 bases and V 5 bases, and 10 bases lay outside the gene matches. The CDR3 DNA reads TGTGCCAGCAGCGCGAGCAGGGGGCTAGGGGAGCAGTTCTTC. Translated, it gives CASSASRGLGEQFF. The full variable domain, its missing parts supplied by reference TRBV11-2 and TRBJ2-1, is EAGVAQSPRYKIIEKRQSVAFWCNPISGHATLYWYQQILGQGPKLLIQFQNNGVVDDSQLPKDRFSAERLKGVDSTLKIQPAKLEDSAVYLCASSASRGLGEQFFGPGTRLTVL.

The rearrangement uses TRBV7-2 and TRBJ2-2, with D tentatively TRBD1 or TRBD2 (5 bases each). This CDR3 is built from 14 residues. V dropped 5 bases and J dropped 6 bases, with 13 bases sitting between them. CDR1 and CDR2 from the germline V gene are SGHTA and FQGNSA. In nucleotides, the CDR3 is TGTGCCAGCAGCCCCCCGGGGCCACCCGGGGAGCTGTTTTTT. Residues: CASSPPGPPGELFF.

V gene TRBV6-5 combines with J gene TRBJ1-6; 8 nucleotides match TRBD1. In germline, CDR1 is MNHEY, CDR2 SVGAGI. V lost 7 bases and J lost 13; bases outside the gene matches: 15. This CDR3 is 15 amino acids long. CDR3: CASTGGQVLRGPLHF. The CDR3 coding sequence is TGTGCCAGCACAGGGGGACAGGTGCTTCGGGGGCCCCTCCACTTT.

This clone was seen only once. This chain joins TRBV10-1 and TRBJ1-1; D possibly corresponds to TRBD1 (6 bases). With 3 bases removed from V and 7 bases from J, the gap between germline ends came to 18 bases. This CDR3 is 15 amino acids long. Germline CDR1 and CDR2: WNHNN and SYGVQD (reference sequence). The CDR3, as DNA: TGCGCCAGCAGTGATCAGGGGACTTCCGCCTTTGAAGCTTTCTTT. It specifies CASSDQGTSAFEAFF.

The chain combines TRBV7-9 with TRBJ1-5; D ambiguous. The CDR3 sequence is 15 residues long. CDR1 SEHNR and CDR2 FQNEAQ come from the germline V gene (reference sequence). Between the trimmed V and J ends, which lost 1 base and 4 bases, there was a span of 11 bases. CDR3 nucleotide sequence: TGTGCCAGCAGCTTAGGGGAGACACCGAATCAGCCCCAGCATTTT. Its protein product is CASSLGETPNQPQHF.

This clone was detected only once. This rearrangement joins TRBV5-1 to TRBJ2-7; 11 positions agree with TRBD2. The junction had 7 bases not matched to a gene; V was cut back by 3 bases and J by 2 bases. The germline CDR1 and CDR2 sequences are SGHRS and YFSETQ. There are 16 residues in the CDR3. CDR3 coding DNA: TGCGCCAGCAGCTCCTTAGCGGGAGGGCCGCCCTACGAGCAGTACTTC. Amino acids: CASSSLAGGPPYEQYF.

This chain connects TRBV5-1 to TRBJ1-2; D remains unclear. Germline V lookup: CDR1 SGHRS, CDR2 YFSETQ. V was cut by 3 bases and J by 7 bases, with 16 bases left in between. The CDR3 is 14 amino acids. The CDR3 nucleotides are TGCGCCAGCAGCTGGGGTTCGAGAGTCGGTGGCTACACCTTC. Translating gives CASSWGSRVGGYTF.